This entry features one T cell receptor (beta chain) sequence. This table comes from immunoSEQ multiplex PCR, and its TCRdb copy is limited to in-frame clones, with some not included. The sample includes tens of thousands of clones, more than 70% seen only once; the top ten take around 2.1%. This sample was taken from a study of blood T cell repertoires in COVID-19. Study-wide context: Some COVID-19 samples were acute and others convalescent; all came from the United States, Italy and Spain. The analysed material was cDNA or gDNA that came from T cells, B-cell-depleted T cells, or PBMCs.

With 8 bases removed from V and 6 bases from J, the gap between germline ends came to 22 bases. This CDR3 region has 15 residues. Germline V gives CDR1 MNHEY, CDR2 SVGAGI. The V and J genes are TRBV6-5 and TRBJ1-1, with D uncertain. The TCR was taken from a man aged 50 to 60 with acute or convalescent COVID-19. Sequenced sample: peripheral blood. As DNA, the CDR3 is TGTGCCAGCGGTCGGGGATCCCCCCCGAGGGCTGAAGCTTTCTTT. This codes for CASGRGSPPRAEAFF.